The next 30 T cell receptor beta chains were all read from a single sample in a study of T cell responses to AZD1222 COVID-19 vaccine. The assay was immunoSEQ multiplex PCR, and TCRdb's table has in-frame clones only and misses some. This sample has 57,000 or so clones, with 81% found just once. The source was peripheral blood, collected 28 days after the second AZD1222 dose. Receptor source: an adult who received the AZD1222 COVID-19 vaccine.

This clone was seen a few times. In DNA form, the CDR3 reads TGTGCCAGAATGGGCAGGGCGCTCCAAGAGACCCAGTACTTC. It is translated as CARMGRALQETQYF. The chain has TRBV5-3 and TRBJ2-5; D perhaps matches TRBD1 (5 bases). TRBV5-3 is recorded as an ORF, its role being uncertain. CDR3 length: 14 amino acids. The V end lost 6 bases, the J end lost 1 base, and 13 bases lay between the germline ends.

In its sample, this clone was seen a few times. V usage is TRBV16 and J usage is TRBJ2-1; D perhaps matches TRBD1 (6 bases). From germline, CDR1 is KGHSY and CDR2 FQNENV. The CDR3 is 14 residues long. Trimming took off 3 bases at V and 10 bases at J, with 16 bases between the two ends. CDR3: CASSHPGALREQFF. As DNA, the CDR3 is TGTGCCAGCAGCCACCCAGGGGCGTTGAGAGAGCAGTTCTTC.

The chain recombines TRBV5-8 with TRBJ1-5; D gene unclear. Per the germline V gene, CDR1 is SGHTS and CDR2 is YDEGEE. The ends were cut back, 4 bases at V and 3 bases at J, with 8 bases in the middle. This CDR3 spans 13 amino acids. The CDR3 sequence: CASSARINQPQHF. DNA for the CDR3: TGTGCCAGCAGCGCCCGAATCAATCAGCCCCAGCATTTT.

CDR3 nucleotides: TGTGCCAGCAGCCTGGGACCGCAGGGGGCGCGGGGTCAGCCCCAGCATTTT. Residues: CASSLGPQGARGQPQHF. This chain joins TRBV5-6 and TRBJ1-5; 8 nucleotides agree with TRBD1. The V segment lost 4 bases and the J segment 6 bases; nucleotides outside the gene matches: 15. The CDR3 is 17 residues long. Germline assignment: CDR1 SGHDT and CDR2 YYEEEE. Supplemented by reference TRBV5-6 and TRBJ1-5, the full variable domain reads DAGVTQSPTHLIKTRGQQVTLRCSPKSGHDTVSWYQQALGQGPQFIFQYYEEEERQRGNFPDRFSGHQFPNYSSELNVNALLLGDSALYLCASSLGPQGARGQPQHFGDGTRLSIL.

This clone was counted only a few times. The chain employs TRBV6-2 or TRBV6-3 and TRBJ1-4; TRBD1 is a possible D gene (6 bases). With 4 bases removed from V and 5 bases from J, the gap between germline ends came to 23 bases. CDR3 length: 18 amino acids. The germline gives CDR1 MNHEY, CDR2 SVGEGT. Here the CDR3 reads CASSSSQGSLPRNEKLFF. Here the CDR3 DNA reads TGTGCCAGCAGTTCCAGCCAGGGGTCACTCCCACGAAATGAAAAACTGTTTTTT.

Note on this clone: Relative to the germline gene, one junction end is altered; a read error may explain this. The CDR3 DNA follows: TGCAGCGATGAAGGGTCGGTCAGCACAGATACGCAGTATTTT. Protein sequence: CSDEGSVSTDTQYF. The rearrangement uses TRBV29-1 and TRBJ2-3, with unresolved D. Germline CDR1 reads SQVTM; CDR2 reads ANQGSEA. The CDR3 has 14 residues.

The chain couples TRBV4-1 to TRBJ2-2, with 7 positions matching TRBD2. The J segment lost 5 bases and the V segment lost 1 base, leaving 16 bases of the junction unmatched. This CDR3 region has 19 residues. The germline CDR1 and CDR2 sequences are MGHRA and YSYEKL. CDR3 DNA sequence: TGCGCCAGCAGCCAAGGGTGGCGGGAGCTCGGCCTGGGGACCGGGGAGCTGTTTTTT. It yields the protein CASSQGWRELGLGTGELFF.

This chain joins TRBV7-2 and TRBJ2-1, with 13 nucleotides matching TRBD2. Germline-derived CDR1 and CDR2 are SGHTA and FQGNSA. The CDR3 is made up of 16 amino acids. V shed 5 bases, J shed 4 bases, and the junction held 5 bases outside the gene matches. CDR3 region: CASSPGTSGTYNEQFF. The CDR3 bases are TGTGCCAGCAGCCCCGGGACTAGCGGGACGTACAATGAGCAGTTCTTC. The variable domain in full, completed from reference TRBV7-2 and TRBJ2-1, reads GAGVSQSPSNKVTEKGKDVELRCDPISGHTALYWYRQSLGQGLEFLIYFQGNSAPDKSGLPSDRFSAERTGGSVSTLTIQRTQQEDSAVYLCASSPGTSGTYNEQFFGPGTRLTVL.

The V gene is TRBV20-1, the J gene TRBJ2-7; D remains unclear. CDR3 length: 11 amino acids. Between the trimmed V and J ends, which lost 8 bases and 3 bases, there was a span of 11 bases. The V gene's germline CDR1 is DFQATT and CDR2 SNEGSKA (reference sequence). The CDR3 sequence: CSSDLVYEQYF. Here the CDR3 DNA reads TGCAGTTCTGACTTGGTCTACGAGCAGTACTTC.

The rearrangement links TRBV6-1 to TRBJ2-7; no clear D gene. V gave up 1 base and J gave up 2 bases, with 9 bases separating them. CDR3 length: 14 residues. From germline, CDR1 is MNHNS and CDR2 SASEGT. The CDR3 is CASSEGPLPYEQYF. The CDR3, as DNA: TGTGCCAGCAGTGAAGGGCCGCTTCCCTACGAGCAGTACTTC.

The J gene is TRBJ2-2, the V gene TRBV5-1; no clear D gene. The CDR3 is made up of 13 amino acids. V lost 4 bases and J lost 7, with 11 bases in between. CDR1 and CDR2 from the germline V gene are SGHRS and YFSETQ. CDR3 protein: CASSPMPDGELFF. Written as DNA, the CDR3 is TGCGCCAGCAGCCCCATGCCGGACGGGGAGCTGTTTTTT.

The rearrangement links TRBV19 to TRBJ1-4; unclear D gene. The ends were cut back, 2 bases at V and 2 bases at J, with 9 bases in the middle. This CDR3 has 15 residues. Per the germline V gene, CDR1 is LNHDA and CDR2 is SQIVND (reference sequence). The CDR3 nucleotides read TGTGCCAGTAGTATACTGGGAGGCACTAATGAAAAACTGTTTTTT. Translation gives CASSILGGTNEKLFF.

The V gene is TRBV10-3, the J gene TRBJ1-5, with D unresolved. Deletions cut 4 bases from V and 5 bases from J, with 9 bases between. Germline CDR1 is ENHRY and CDR2 is SYGVKD. This CDR3 has 13 residues. CDR3 sequence (DNA): TGTGCCATCAGTGCCGGTTTTGATCAGCCCCAGCATTTT. Protein sequence: CAISAGFDQPQHF.

This chain connects TRBV4-1 to TRBJ1-2; D remains ambiguous. Germline V gives CDR1 MGHRA, CDR2 YSYEKL. The ends were cut back, 0 bases at V and 1 base at J, with 6 bases in the middle. The CDR3 is made up of 14 amino acids. CDR3 residues: CASSQDSDNYGYTF. The DNA of the CDR3 is TGCGCCAGCAGCCAAGATTCCGATAACTATGGCTACACCTTC.

The genes are TRBV5-5 and TRBJ2-7; no reliable D call. The V gene's germline CDR1 is SGHKS and CDR2 YYEKEE (reference sequence). The CDR3 is made up of 14 amino acids. With 1 base removed from V and 2 bases from J, the gap between germline ends came to 10 bases. The CDR3 loop is CASSLSRGTYEQYF. In nucleotides, the CDR3 is TGTGCCAGCAGCTTGTCGAGAGGCACCTACGAGCAGTACTTC.

This chain links TRBV27 with TRBJ2-7; 9 bases are shared with TRBD2. With 6 bases clipped from V and 1 base from J, the junction kept 7 bases outside the gene matches. The CDR3 contains 15 residues. CDR1 MNHEY and CDR2 SMNVEV come from the germline V gene (reference sequence). The CDR3 reads CASSPGLASSYEQYF. The CDR3 DNA is TGTGCCAGCAGCCCCGGACTAGCGTCTTCCTACGAGCAGTACTTC.

V is TRBV7-9 and J is TRBJ1-2; D is ambiguous. Germline lookup yields CDR1 SEHNR and CDR2 FQNEAQ (reference sequence). The V end lost 5 bases, the J end lost 4 bases, and 14 bases lay between the germline ends. The CDR3 is 14 residues long. The CDR3 DNA sequence: TGTGCCAGCAGCCCTCCTGGGGAAGTCTATGGCTACACCTTC. Its protein product is CASSPPGEVYGYTF.

This clone was counted only a few times. The chain recombines TRBV10-3 with TRBJ2-7; the D is unclear. Germline V lookup: CDR1 ENHRY, CDR2 SYGVKD. With 10 bases removed from V and 1 base from J, the gap between germline ends came to 11 bases. The CDR3 totals 12 residues. The CDR3 nucleotides read TGTGCCACCGGGCTAGGTTCCTACGAGCAGTACTTC. Protein product: CATGLGSYEQYF.

This chain uses TRBV19 with TRBJ2-3; D might be TRBD1 (5 bases). V lost 11 bases, J lost 3 bases, and 9 bases lay in between. The CDR3 runs to 11 residues. Germline V gene lookup returns CDR1 LNHDA and CDR2 SQIVND (reference sequence). This CDR3 is CAARGTDTQYF. CDR3 DNA: TGTGCCGCTAGGGGTACAGATACGCAGTATTTT. The complete variable domain, with remaining parts taken from reference TRBV19 and TRBJ2-3, reads DGGITQSPKYLFRKEGQNVTLSCEQNLNHDAMYWYRQDPGQGLRLIYYSQIVNDFQKGDIAEGYSVSREKKESFPLTVTSAQKNPTAFYLCAARGTDTQYFGPGTRLTVL.

The chain employs TRBV9 and TRBJ2-7; TRBD1 agrees at 9 bases. Germline-derived CDR1 and CDR2 are SGDLS and YYNGEE. V lost 4 bases and J lost 5; bases outside the gene matches: 7. The CDR3 loop spans 14 amino acids. The CDR3 DNA reads TGTGCCAGCAGCACTGGACAGGGGATCCACGAGCAGTACTTC. Amino acid sequence: CASSTGQGIHEQYF.

The chain couples TRBV7-6 to TRBJ2-1, with D uncertain. The CDR3 extends over 14 amino acids. Trimming took off 1 base at V and 7 bases at J, with 11 bases between the two ends. Germline V gene sequence: CDR1 SGHVS, CDR2 FNYEAQ. CDR3 bases: TGTGCCAGCAGCTTAGTTTGGCCCAGTAATGAGCAGTTCTTC. It is translated as CASSLVWPSNEQFF.

The CDR3 DNA reads TGCGCCAGCAGCCAAGGAGCGACAGGGAGGACTGAAGCTTTCTTT. Translated: CASSQGATGRTEAFF. The V call is TRBV4-1, the J call TRBJ1-1, with 7 bases fitting TRBD1. This CDR3 contains 15 residues. In germline, CDR1 is MGHRA, CDR2 YSYEKL. Trimming at V came to 1 base and at J to 5 bases, leaving 7 bases not matched to a gene.

The rearrangement links TRBV28 to TRBJ1-4, with TRBD1 as a possible D gene (5 bases). Germline V lookup: CDR1 MDHEN, CDR2 SYDVKM. CDR3 length: 15 residues. V was pared by 2 bases and J by 5 bases, with 12 bases between. CDR3 sequence: CASSLRGLLNEKLFF. CDR3 in DNA: TGTGCCAGCAGTTTAAGGGGTTTATTAAATGAAAAACTGTTTTTT.

The chain recombines TRBV24-1 with TRBJ1-4; unclear D gene. Germline assignment: CDR1 KGHDR and CDR2 SFDVKD. The V and J ends lost 3 bases and 7 bases respectively, with 11 bases between them. CDR3 size: 14 residues. CDR3 nucleotides: TGTGCCACCAGTGATGGGGTGATAAGTGAAAAACTGTTTTTT. This sequence encodes CATSDGVISEKLFF.

V is TRBV29-1 and J is TRBJ2-7; possible D gene TRBD1, 6 bases. Germline CDR1 and CDR2: SQVTM and ANQGSEA. This CDR3 is built from 12 residues. The ends were cut back, 6 bases at V and 1 base at J, with 10 bases in the middle. CDR3 nucleotides: TGCAGCGTAGCCGACAGGTCCTACGAGCAGTACTTC. Its protein is CSVADRSYEQYF.

The CDR3 loop reads CASSRYRGTGEAFF. For the CDR3, the DNA is TGCGCCAGCAGTAGATACAGGGGTACCGGTGAAGCTTTCTTT. The chain carries TRBV5-1 and TRBJ1-1; TRBD1 matches 7 bases. Germline V CDR1 and CDR2: SGHRS, YFSETQ. The CDR3 covers 14 residues. Unmatched junction bases numbered 11, after V lost 5 bases and J lost 7 bases.

This clone was seen a few times. The chain couples TRBV4-1 to TRBJ1-5, with D tentatively TRBD1 (6 bases). The CDR3 contains 16 residues. V was shortened by 0 bases and J by 7 bases, with 16 bases between the two germline ends. CDR1 MGHRA and CDR2 YSYEKL come from the germline V gene. The CDR3 DNA is TGCGCCAGCAGCCAAGACCGGACAGTTCAATCCCAGCCCCAGCATTTT. It is translated as CASSQDRTVQSQPQHF.

In this sample, this clone turned up once. This sequence joins TRBV27 and TRBJ1-1; D uncertain. Germline V gene data show CDR1 as MNHEY and CDR2 as SMNVEV (reference sequence). The CDR3 contains 13 residues. Trimming pared 3 bases from V and 1 base from J, leaving 6 bases between. CDR3 sequence reads: CASSFARNTEAFF. The CDR3 DNA sequence: TGTGCCAGCAGTTTTGCGAGGAACACTGAAGCTTTCTTT.

This chain uses TRBV28 with TRBJ2-5, with 8 positions matching TRBD1. This CDR3 spans 14 amino acids. CDR1 MDHEN and CDR2 SYDVKM come from the germline V gene. V trimming: 5 bases; J trimming: 4 bases; junction bases outside the gene matches: 6. Here the CDR3 reads CASSTRTGRETQYF. The DNA for the CDR3 is TGTGCCAGCAGTACCCGGACAGGGCGAGAGACCCAGTACTTC.

This clone came up many times. V and J are TRBV7-9 and TRBJ2-2; maybe TRBD2 (6 bases). Deletions cut 5 bases from V and 1 base from J, with 14 bases between. This CDR3 is 16 amino acids long. Germline CDR1 is SEHNR and CDR2 is FQNEAQ (reference sequence). The DNA for the CDR3 is TGTGCCAGCAGCCAGGGAGGCGGAAAGAACACCGGGGAGCTGTTTTTT. It is translated as CASSQGGGKNTGELFF.